The TCR beta chain described here comes from a study of neurological immune-mediated disorders. The study, taken as a whole, reports: Among 34 multiple sclerosis patients, phylogenetic grouping put the repertoires of 18 into a single related-CDR3 cluster, a possible signature. None of the features examined (clinical or MRI) was associated with the multiple sclerosis repertoire cluster.

Synthesis of cDNA used 5'RACE (with 10-nucleotide random UMIs). MiXCR, applied by TCRdb to the 5' RACE reads, yields one record per CDR3 protein. The table includes about 58,000 distinct CDR3 sequences, 3% to 4% detected once. The V and J ends lost 4 bases and 0 bases respectively, with 17 bases between them. The CDR3 extends over 18 amino acids. Per the germline V gene, CDR1 is SGHRS and CDR2 is YFSETQ. In this sample, this clonotype turned up many times. Its antigen is unidentified. This chain uses TRBV5-1 with TRBJ2-6; D not resolved. Material: PBMCs. This TCR was sampled from a woman aged 55-70 years with multiple sclerosis. The CDR3 is CASSVSGRLYSGANVLTF. For the CDR3, the DNA is TGCGCCAGCAGCGTATCGGGCCGCCTCTACTCTGGGGCCAACGTCCTGACTTTC.